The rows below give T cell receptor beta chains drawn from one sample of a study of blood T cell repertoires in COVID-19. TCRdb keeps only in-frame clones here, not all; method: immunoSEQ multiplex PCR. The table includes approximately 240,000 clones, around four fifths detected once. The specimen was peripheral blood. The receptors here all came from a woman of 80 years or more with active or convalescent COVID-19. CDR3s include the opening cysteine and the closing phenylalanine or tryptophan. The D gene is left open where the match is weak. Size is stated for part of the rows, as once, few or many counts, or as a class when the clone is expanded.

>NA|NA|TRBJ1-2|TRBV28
CASSMTALMGGYTF
TGTGCCAGCAGTATGACAGCATTAATGGGTGGCTACACCTTC
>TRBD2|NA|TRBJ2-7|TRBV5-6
CASSLGLAGPLEQYF
TGTGCCAGCAGCTTGGGACTAGCGGGACCCCTCGAGCAGTACTTC
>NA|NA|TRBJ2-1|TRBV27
CASQRDIHNEQFF
TGTGCCAGTCAAAGGGACATTCACAATGAGCAGTTCTTC
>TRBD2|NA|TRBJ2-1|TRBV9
CASSVASGYNEQFF
TGTGCCAGCAGCGTGGCTAGCGGGTACAATGAGCAGTTCTTC
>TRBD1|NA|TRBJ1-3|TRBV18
CASSQQGVSGNTIYF
TGTGCCAGCTCACAACAGGGGGTATCTGGAAACACCATATATTTT
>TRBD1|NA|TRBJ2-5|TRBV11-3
CASSLDYGTGGQETQYF
TGTGCCAGCAGCTTAGATTATGGGACAGGGGGTCAAGAGACCCAGTACTTC
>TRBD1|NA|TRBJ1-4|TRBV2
CATRGLPNEKLFF
TGTGCCACCAGGGGGCTGCCTAATGAAAAACTGTTTTTT
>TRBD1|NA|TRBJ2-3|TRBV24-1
CATGGQGTDTQYF
TGTGCCACCGGAGGACAGGGCACAGATACGCAGTATTTT
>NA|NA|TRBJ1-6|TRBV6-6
CAGSGTRSNSPLHF
TGTGCCGGGTCCGGGACACGCTCAAATTCACCCCTCCACTTT
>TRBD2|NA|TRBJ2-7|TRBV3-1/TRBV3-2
CASSQLAAGYEQYF
TGTGCCAGCAGCCAACTAGCGGCGGGCTACGAGCAGTACTTC
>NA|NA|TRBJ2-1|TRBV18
CASSPLLNNEQFF
TGTGCCAGCTCACCGTTACTCAACAATGAGCAGTTCTTC
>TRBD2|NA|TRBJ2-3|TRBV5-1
CASSLVAGSSTDTQYF
TGCGCCAGCAGCTTGGTAGCGGGATCTAGCACAGATACGCAGTATTTT
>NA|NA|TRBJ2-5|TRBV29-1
CSVEDWRGLSGRETQYF
TGCAGCGTTGAAGATTGGCGAGGGCTTTCGGGGAGAGAGACCCAGTACTTC
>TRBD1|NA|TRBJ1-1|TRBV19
CASSLYRGPMRTEAFF
TGTGCCAGTAGCCTCTACAGGGGCCCCATGAGGACTGAAGCTTTCTTT
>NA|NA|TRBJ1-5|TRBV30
CAWNGISNQPQHF
TGTGCCTGGAACGGGATTAGCAATCAGCCCCAGCATTTT
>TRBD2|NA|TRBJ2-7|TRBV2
CASSLTSAKDEQYF
TGTGCCAGCAGTCTAACTAGCGCGAAGGACGAGCAGTACTTC
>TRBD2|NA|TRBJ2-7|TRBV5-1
CASSIGLARYEQYF
TGCGCCAGCAGCATAGGACTAGCCCGCTACGAGCAGTACTTC
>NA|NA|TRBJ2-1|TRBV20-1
CSASRTGRSYNEQFF
TGCAGTGCTAGTCGAACAGGGAGAAGTTACAATGAGCAGTTCTTC
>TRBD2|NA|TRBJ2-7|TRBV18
CASSPPTSGRGEQYF
TGTGCCAGCTCGCCACCGACTAGCGGGAGGGGGGAGCAGTACTTC
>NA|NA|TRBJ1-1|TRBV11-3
CASSLGRAMNTEAFF
TGTGCCAGCAGCTTAGGCAGGGCCATGAACACTGAAGCTTTCTTT
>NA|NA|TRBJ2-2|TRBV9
CASSVSPLTGELFF
TGTGCCAGCAGCGTTTCTCCCCTAACCGGGGAGCTGTTTTTT
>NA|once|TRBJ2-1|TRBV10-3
CAISEFGDEQFF
TGTGCCATCAGTGAGTTTGGAGATGAGCAGTTCTTC
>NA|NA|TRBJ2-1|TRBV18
CASSPLSGDYNEQFF
TGTGCCAGCTCACCTCTGTCAGGGGACTACAATGAGCAGTTCTTC
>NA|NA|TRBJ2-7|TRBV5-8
CASSPIGRGVGYEQYF
TGTGCCAGCAGCCCGATCGGCAGGGGGGTTGGGTACGAGCAGTACTTC
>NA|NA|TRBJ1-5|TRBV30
CAWSVQAGQPQHF
TGTGCCTGGAGTGTACAGGCTGGTCAGCCCCAGCATTTT
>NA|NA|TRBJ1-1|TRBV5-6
CASSFTGTEAFF
TGTGCCAGCAGCTTTACGGGCACTGAAGCTTTCTTT
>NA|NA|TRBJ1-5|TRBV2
CASSVQEDSNQPQHF
TGTGCCAGCAGTGTCCAGGAGGATAGCAATCAGCCCCAGCATTTT
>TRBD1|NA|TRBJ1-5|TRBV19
CASSNTGVASQPQHF
TGTGCCAGTAGTAATACAGGGGTGGCAAGTCAGCCCCAGCATTTT
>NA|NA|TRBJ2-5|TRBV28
CASITGWGETQYF
TGTGCCAGTATTACGGGGTGGGGAGAGACCCAGTACTTC
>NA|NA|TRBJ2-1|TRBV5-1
CASSLGGRGFNEQFF
TGCGCCAGCAGCTTGGGAGGGAGGGGGTTCAATGAGCAGTTCTTC
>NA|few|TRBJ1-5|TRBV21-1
CASSRQGQPQHF
TGTGCCAGCAGCAGACAGGGTCAGCCCCAGCATTTT
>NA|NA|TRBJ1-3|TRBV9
CASSVGDYGNTIYF
TGTGCCAGCAGCGTGGGGGACTACGGAAACACCATATATTTT
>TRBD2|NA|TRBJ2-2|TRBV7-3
CASRMTSGSTGELFF
TGTGCCAGCAGAATGACTAGCGGGAGCACCGGGGAGCTGTTTTTT
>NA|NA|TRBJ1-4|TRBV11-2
CASSSGQSHEKLFF
TGTGCCAGCAGCTCGGGTCAGTCTCATGAAAAACTGTTTTTT
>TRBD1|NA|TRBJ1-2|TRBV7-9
CASSLAGTGEYGYTF
TGTGCCAGCAGCTTGGCTGGGACAGGGGAGTATGGCTACACCTTC
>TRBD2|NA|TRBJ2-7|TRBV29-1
CSVYRAGFYEQYF
TGCAGCGTGTATAGAGCGGGGTTCTACGAGCAGTACTTC
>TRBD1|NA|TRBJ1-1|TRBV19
CASRLSDRGMNTEAFF
TGTGCCAGTAGACTCTCGGACAGGGGGATGAACACTGAAGCTTTCTTT
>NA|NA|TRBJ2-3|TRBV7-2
CASSPRLSAPTQYF
TGTGCCAGCAGCCCCCGGTTGAGCGCCCCTACGCAGTATTTT
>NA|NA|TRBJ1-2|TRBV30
CAWSTTRRINYGYTF
TGTGCCTGGAGTACTACACGTCGGATTAACTATGGCTACACCTTC
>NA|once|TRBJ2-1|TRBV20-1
CSASTGGNNEQFF
TGCAGTGCTAGTACGGGGGGCAACAATGAGCAGTTCTTC
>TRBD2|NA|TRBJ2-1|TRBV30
CAWSPRGLAGYNEQFF
TGTGCCTGGAGTCCCCGCGGACTAGCGGGCTACAATGAGCAGTTCTTC
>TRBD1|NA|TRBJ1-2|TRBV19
CASSLQGRTNYGYTF
TGTGCCAGTAGTTTACAGGGGAGAACTAACTATGGCTACACCTTC
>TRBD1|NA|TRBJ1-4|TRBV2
CASRDRPEKLFF
TGTGCCAGCCGGGACAGGCCCGAAAAACTGTTTTTT
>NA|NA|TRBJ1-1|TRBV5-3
CARRQAGHRNTEAFF
TGTGCCAGAAGGCAAGCGGGACACCGGAACACTGAAGCTTTCTTT
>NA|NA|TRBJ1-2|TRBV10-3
CAIIGRGSTGYTF
TGTGCCATCATTGGCAGGGGCTCAACTGGCTACACCTTC
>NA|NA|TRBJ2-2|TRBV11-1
CASSLGLTEHRGAVF
TGTGCCAGCAGCTTAGGTTTGACCGAACACCGGGGAGCTGTTTTT
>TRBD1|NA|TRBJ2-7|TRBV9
CASSPGQGRSYEQYF
TGTGCCAGCAGCCCGGGACAGGGACGTTCCTACGAGCAGTACTTC
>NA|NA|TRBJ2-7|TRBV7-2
CASSLPPLSVYEQYF
TGTGCCAGCAGCTTACCTCCACTATCTGTGTACGAGCAGTACTTC
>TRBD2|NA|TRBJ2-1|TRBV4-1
CASSHGGAFNEQFF
TGCGCCAGCAGCCACGGGGGGGCCTTTAATGAGCAGTTCTTC
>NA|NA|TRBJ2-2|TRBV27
CASTNPRDNMNTGELFF
TGTGCCAGCACTAATCCCAGGGACAATATGAACACCGGGGAGCTGTTTTTT
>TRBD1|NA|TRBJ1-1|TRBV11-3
CASSLAGGTEAFF
TGTGCCAGCAGCTTAGCAGGGGGAACTGAAGCTTTCTTT
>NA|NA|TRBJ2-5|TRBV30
CAWSVQWRETQYF
TGTGCCTGGAGTGTTCAGTGGAGGGAGACCCAGTACTTC
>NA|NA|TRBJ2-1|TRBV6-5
CASTRGADEQFF
TGTGCCAGCACACGGGGGGCGGATGAGCAGTTCTTC
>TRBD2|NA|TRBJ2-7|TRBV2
CASRAGTSGGEQYF
TGTGCCAGCAGAGCCGGGACTAGCGGTGGGGAGCAGTACTTC
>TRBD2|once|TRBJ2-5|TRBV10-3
CAISGGLASRGTQYF
TGTGCCATCAGTGGGGGACTAGCCAGCCGGGGGACCCAGTACTTC
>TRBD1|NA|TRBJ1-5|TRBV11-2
CASSSDRSNQPQHF
TGTGCCAGCAGCTCGGACAGGAGCAATCAGCCCCAGCATTTT
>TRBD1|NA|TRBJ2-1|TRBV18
CASSPGQGELLAEQFF
TGTGCCAGCTCACCAGGACAGGGCGAACTCCTCGCGGAGCAGTTCTTC
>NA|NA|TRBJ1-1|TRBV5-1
CASSGPGVSTEAFF
TGCGCCAGCAGCGGCCCCGGGGTAAGCACTGAAGCTTTCTTT
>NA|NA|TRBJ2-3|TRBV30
CAWSSVGGSTDTQYF
TGTGCCTGGAGTTCGGTGGGAGGAAGCACAGATACGCAGTATTTT